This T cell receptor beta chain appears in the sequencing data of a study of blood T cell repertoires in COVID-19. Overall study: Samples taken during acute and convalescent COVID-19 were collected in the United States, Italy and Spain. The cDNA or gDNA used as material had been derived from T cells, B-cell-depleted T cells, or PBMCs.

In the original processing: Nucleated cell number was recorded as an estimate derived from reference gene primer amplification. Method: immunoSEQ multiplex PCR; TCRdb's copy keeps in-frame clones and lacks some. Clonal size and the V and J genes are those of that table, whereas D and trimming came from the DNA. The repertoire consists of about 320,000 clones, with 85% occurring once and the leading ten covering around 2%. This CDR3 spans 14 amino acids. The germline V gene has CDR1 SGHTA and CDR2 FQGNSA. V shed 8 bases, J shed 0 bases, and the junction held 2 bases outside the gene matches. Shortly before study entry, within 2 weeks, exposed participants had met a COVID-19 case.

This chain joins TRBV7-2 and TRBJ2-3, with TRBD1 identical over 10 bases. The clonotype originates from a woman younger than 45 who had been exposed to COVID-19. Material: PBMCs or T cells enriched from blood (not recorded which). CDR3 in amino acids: CASGDRGSTDTQYF. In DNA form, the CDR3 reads TGTGCCAGCGGGGACAGGGGAAGCACAGATACGCAGTATTTT.